The entry below gives a single T cell receptor (beta chain) sequence along with its context. This entry is derived from a study of blood T cell repertoires in COVID-19. As for the study in general: Collection of acute and convalescent COVID-19 samples took place in the United States, Italy and Spain. The analysed material was cDNA or gDNA that came from T cells, B-cell-depleted T cells, or PBMCs.

One Seattle source followed patients from active infection through their disease course. The germline CDR1 and CDR2 sequences are MNHEY and SVGAGI. Trimming cost V 0 bases and J 7 bases, with 15 bases left between them. The CDR3 is 16 residues long. In the original analysis: Cell counts per sample came from amplifying reference gene primers. Clones were read by immunoSEQ multiplex PCR, and TCRdb kept only the in-frame ones, dropping some. The DNA was the basis for D and trimming; V, J and clone size are from that table. The repertoire holds 150,000 to 200,000 clones, more than 75% seen once, with about 9.3% in the top ten.

The sequenced sample consisted of peripheral blood. The sequence was obtained from a woman between 65 and 79 years old with COVID-19, enrolled during active disease. The chain carries TRBV6-5 and TRBJ1-4; D remains ambiguous. The CDR3 DNA follows: TGTGCCAGCAGTTACTCGAGAAGCAGTAGGAGTGAAAAACTGTTTTTT. Encoded protein: CASSYSRSSRSEKLFF.